This T cell receptor (beta chain) derives from a study of T cell repertoires in cytomegalovirus infection. Background on the study: Matching HLA type, along with CMV infection, was indicated by public TCR beta signatures.

General study results and limits: Summed frequency of shared TCR beta families picked out CMV carriers who also had the relevant HLA.

TCRdb re-called the reads with MiXCR, one entry per CDR3 protein. The sample lists some 440,000 distinct CDR3 sequences, 25% to 40% occurring once. With respect to this clonotype: Its antigen is still unknown.

The CDR3 has 17 residues. V shed 5 bases, J shed 4 bases, and the junction held 10 bases outside the gene matches. The germline gives CDR1 SGHVS, CDR2 FNYEAQ. The V call is TRBV7-6, the J call TRBJ2-1; the match to TRBD2 covers 11 bases. Sequences were obtained from PBMCs. The clonotype comes from a human donor in good health (CMV status not recorded). Some clones in this sample may be carry-over from other donors' samples. CDR3 amino acids: CASSLRGGLAAYNEQFF. The CDR3 DNA reads TGTGCCAGCAGCCTACGGGGGGGACTAGCGGCTTACAATGAGCAGTTCTTC. Based on the CDR3 plus reference TRBV7-6 and TRBJ2-1, the full variable domain is GAGVSQSPRYKVTKRGQDVALRCDPISGHVSLYWYRQALGQGPEFLTYFNYEAQQDKSGLPNDRFSAERPEGSISTLTIQRTEQRDSAMYRCASSLRGGLAAYNEQFFGPGTRLTVL.